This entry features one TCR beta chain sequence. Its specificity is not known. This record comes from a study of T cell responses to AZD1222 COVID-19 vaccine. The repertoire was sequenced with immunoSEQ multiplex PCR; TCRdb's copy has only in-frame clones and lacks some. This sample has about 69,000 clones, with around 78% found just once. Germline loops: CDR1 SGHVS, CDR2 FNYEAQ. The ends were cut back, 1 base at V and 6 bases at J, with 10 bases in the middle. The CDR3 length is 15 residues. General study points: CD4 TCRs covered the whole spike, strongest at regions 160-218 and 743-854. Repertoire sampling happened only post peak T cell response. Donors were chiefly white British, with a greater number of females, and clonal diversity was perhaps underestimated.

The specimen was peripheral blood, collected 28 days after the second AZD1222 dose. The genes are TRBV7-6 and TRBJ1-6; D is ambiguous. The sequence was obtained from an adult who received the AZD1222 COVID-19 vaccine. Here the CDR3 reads CASSLDRPPNSPLHF. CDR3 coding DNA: TGTGCCAGCAGCTTAGATCGACCACCTAATTCACCCCTCCACTTT.